This T cell receptor beta chain appears in the sequencing data of a study of cytomegalovirus exposure and HLA in healthy donors. Use of 60 Vbeta and 13 Jbeta primers characterized the PCR. Using immunoSEQ multiplex PCR, the repertoire was profiled, and TCRdb retains in-frame clones only, with some absent. The sample records some 110,000 clones, around 85% being singletons. Germline assignment: CDR1 LGHNA and CDR2 YNFKEQ. The V gene lost 0 bases and the J gene lost 7 bases, with 15 bases spanning the gap. The CDR3 runs 15 residues. The rearrangement joins TRBV4-2 to TRBJ1-1; possibly TRBD1 for D (5 bases). This sequence was found in a man aged 25-45 years in good health and CMV-seropositive. Sequencing was carried out using PBMCs. CDR3 coding DNA: TGTGCCAGCAGCCAAGATGGGACTGGGGGGGTTGAAGCTTTCTTT. Protein product: CASSQDGTGGVEAFF.